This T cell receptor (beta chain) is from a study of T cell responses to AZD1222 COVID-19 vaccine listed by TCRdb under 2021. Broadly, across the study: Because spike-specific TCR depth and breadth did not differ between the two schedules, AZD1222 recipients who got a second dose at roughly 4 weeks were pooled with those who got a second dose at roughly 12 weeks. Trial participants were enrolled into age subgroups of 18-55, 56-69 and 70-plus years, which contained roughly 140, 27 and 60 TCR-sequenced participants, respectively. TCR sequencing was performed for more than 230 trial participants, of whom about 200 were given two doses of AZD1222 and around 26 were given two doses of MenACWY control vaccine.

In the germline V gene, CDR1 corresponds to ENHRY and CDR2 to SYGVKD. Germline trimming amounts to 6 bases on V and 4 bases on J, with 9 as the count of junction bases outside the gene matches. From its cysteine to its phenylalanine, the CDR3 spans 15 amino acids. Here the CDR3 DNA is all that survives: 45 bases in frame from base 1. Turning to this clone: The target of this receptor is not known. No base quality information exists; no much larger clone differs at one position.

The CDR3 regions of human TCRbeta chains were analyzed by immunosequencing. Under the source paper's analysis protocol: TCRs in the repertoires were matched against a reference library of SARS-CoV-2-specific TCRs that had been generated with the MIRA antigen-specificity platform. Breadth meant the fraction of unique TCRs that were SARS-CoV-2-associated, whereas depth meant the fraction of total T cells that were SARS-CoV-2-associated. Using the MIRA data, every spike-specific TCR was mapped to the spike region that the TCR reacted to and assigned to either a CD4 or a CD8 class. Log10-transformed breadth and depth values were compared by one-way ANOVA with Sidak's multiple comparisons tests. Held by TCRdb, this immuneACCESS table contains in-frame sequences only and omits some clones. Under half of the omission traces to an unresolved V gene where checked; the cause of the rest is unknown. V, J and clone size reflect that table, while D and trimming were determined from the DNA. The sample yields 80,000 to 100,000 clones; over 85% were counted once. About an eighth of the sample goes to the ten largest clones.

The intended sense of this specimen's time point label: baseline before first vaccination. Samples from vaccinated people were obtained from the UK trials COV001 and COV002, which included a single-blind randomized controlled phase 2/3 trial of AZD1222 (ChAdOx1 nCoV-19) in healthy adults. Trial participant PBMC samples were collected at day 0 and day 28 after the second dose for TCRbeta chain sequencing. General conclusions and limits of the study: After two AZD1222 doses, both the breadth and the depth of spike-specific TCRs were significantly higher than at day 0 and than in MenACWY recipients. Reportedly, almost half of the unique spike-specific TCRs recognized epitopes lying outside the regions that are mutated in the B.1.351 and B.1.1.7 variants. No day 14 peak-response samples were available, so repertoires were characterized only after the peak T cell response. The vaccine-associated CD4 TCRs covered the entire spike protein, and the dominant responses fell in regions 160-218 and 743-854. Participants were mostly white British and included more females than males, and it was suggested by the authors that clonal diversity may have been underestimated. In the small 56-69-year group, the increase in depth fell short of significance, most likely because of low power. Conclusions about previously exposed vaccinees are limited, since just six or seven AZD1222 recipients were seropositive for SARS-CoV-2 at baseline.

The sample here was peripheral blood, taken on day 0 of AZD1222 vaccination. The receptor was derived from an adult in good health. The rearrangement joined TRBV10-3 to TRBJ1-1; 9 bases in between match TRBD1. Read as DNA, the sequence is TGTGCCATCAGCGACGGACAGGGGTCGGGCACTGAAGCTTTCTTT. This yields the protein CAISDGQGSGTEAFF.